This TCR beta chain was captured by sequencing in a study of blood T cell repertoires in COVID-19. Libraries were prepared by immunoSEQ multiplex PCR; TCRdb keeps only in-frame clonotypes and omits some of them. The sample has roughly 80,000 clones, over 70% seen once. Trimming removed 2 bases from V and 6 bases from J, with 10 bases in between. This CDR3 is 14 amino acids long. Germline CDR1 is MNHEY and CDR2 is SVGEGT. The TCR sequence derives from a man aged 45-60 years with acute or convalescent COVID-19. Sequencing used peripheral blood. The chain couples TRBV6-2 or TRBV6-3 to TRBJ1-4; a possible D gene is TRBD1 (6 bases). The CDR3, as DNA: TGTGCCAGCAGTTACGCGAGGACAGATGAAAAACTGTTTTTT. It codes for CASSYARTDEKLFF.